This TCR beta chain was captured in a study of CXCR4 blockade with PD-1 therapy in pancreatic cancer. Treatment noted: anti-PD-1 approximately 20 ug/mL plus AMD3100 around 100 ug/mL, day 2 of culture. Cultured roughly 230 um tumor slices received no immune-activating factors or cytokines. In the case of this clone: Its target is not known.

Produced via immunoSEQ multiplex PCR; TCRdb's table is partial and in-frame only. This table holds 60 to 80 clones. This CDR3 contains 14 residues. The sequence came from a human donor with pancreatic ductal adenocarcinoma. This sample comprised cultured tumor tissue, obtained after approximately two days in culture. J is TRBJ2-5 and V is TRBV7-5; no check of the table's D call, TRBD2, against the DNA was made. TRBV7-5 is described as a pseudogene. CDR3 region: CASSFASSEETQYF. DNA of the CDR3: TGTGCCAGCAGCTTCGCTAGCTCTGAGGAGACCCAGTACTTC.